What follows are 30 T cell receptor beta chains derived from one specimen sequenced in a study of blood T cell repertoires in COVID-19. The repertoire was sequenced with immunoSEQ multiplex PCR; TCRdb's copy has only in-frame clones and lacks some. The data show nearly 350,000 clones, roughly 87% seen once. Specimen: PBMCs or T cells enriched from blood (not recorded which). These receptors were obtained from a woman younger than 45 who had recovered from COVID-19.

This chain joins TRBV19 and TRBJ1-2; D is uncertain. This CDR3 spans 15 amino acids. Trimming removed 3 bases at V and 2 bases at J, with 13 bases between. From germline, CDR1 is LNHDA and CDR2 SQIVND (reference sequence). CDR3: CASSIQFLQNYGYTF. The CDR3 DNA is TGTGCCAGTAGTATTCAATTCTTACAGAACTATGGCTACACCTTC.

The rearrangement links TRBV5-6 to TRBJ1-1; 7 positions match TRBD1. V was clipped by 4 bases and J by 3 bases; unmatched bases: 6. This CDR3 region has 14 residues. Looked up from germline, CDR1 is SGHDT and CDR2 is YYEEEE. This CDR3 reads CASSLLDRDTEAFF. The CDR3, as DNA: TGTGCCAGCAGCCTTCTCGACAGGGACACTGAAGCTTTCTTT.

V usage is TRBV27 and J usage is TRBJ2-2; D not resolved. Germline V lookup: CDR1 MNHEY, CDR2 SMNVEV (reference sequence). Between the trimmed V and J ends, which lost 2 bases and 7 bases, there was a span of 14 bases. The CDR3 loop spans 15 amino acids. CDR3 bases: TGTGCCAGCAGTTTAGGTTGGGCGTTGGGCGGGGAGCTGTTTTTT. Protein product: CASSLGWALGGELFF.

V and J are TRBV18 and TRBJ1-5; TRBD1 is a possible D gene (5 bases). Trimming cost V 2 bases and J 4 bases, with 6 bases left between them. CDR3 length: 13 residues. Germline-derived CDR1 and CDR2 are KGHSH and LQKENI. The CDR3 nucleotides are TGTGCCAGCTCACCAAAGGGGAATCAGCCCCAGCATTTT. This gives the protein CASSPKGNQPQHF.

This chain connects TRBV6-1 to TRBJ1-1; the D gene is possibly TRBD1 (6 bases). Trimming cost V 4 bases and J 6 bases, with 24 bases left between them. This CDR3 has 17 residues. CDR1 is MNHNS and CDR2 is SASEGT in the germline V gene. CDR3 loop: CASSAPPTGRFWSEAFF. CDR3 nucleotide sequence: TGTGCCAGCAGTGCCCCACCAACAGGGCGGTTTTGGTCTGAAGCTTTCTTT.

The chain links TRBV2 to TRBJ2-2; 10 bases agree with TRBD1. CDR3 length: 16 amino acids. Trimming cost V 3 bases and J 6 bases; bases outside gene matches: 7. Germline CDR1 is SNHLY and CDR2 is FYNNEI. The CDR3 nucleotides are TGTGCCAGCAGTGACCCCGGACAGGGGGGGTCCGGGGAGCTGTTTTTT. It translates to CASSDPGQGGSGELFF.

The chain uses TRBV6-2 or TRBV6-3 and TRBJ2-5; 13 bases are a match to TRBD2. The CDR3 contains 17 residues. The germline gives CDR1 MNHEY, CDR2 SVGEGT. The V and J ends lost 2 bases and 3 bases, in that order; junction bases with no gene match: 6. The CDR3 DNA sequence: TGTGCCAGCAGTTACCCGGCGGGACTAGCGGGGAAAGAGACCCAGTACTTC. Encoded protein: CASSYPAGLAGKETQYF.

This clone came up once. The chain uses TRBV15 and TRBJ2-3; maybe TRBD2 (6 bases). V lost 4 bases and J 1 base, leaving 15 bases between the germline ends. Germline V gene lookup returns CDR1 LNHNV and CDR2 YYDKDF (reference sequence). The CDR3 loop spans 16 amino acids. CDR3 DNA: TGTGCCACCAGCAAGTTGGAGGGGCGGGGCACAGATACGCAGTATTTT. Translation gives CATSKLEGRGTDTQYF.

The chain uses TRBV5-4 and TRBJ1-2; maybe TRBD1 (6 bases). Trimming removed 0 bases from V and 9 bases from J, with 18 bases in between. The CDR3 runs to 15 residues. Germline V gene lookup returns CDR1 SGHNT and CDR2 YYREEE (reference sequence). CDR3 bases: TGTGCCAGCAGCTTGGTAGGGGGGGGCGCAGGACGCTACACCTTC. It is translated as CASSLVGGGAGRYTF.

This chain links TRBV6-5 with TRBJ2-7, with TRBD1 identical over 11 bases. V gave up 0 bases and J gave up 8 bases; unmatched junction bases: 6. The CDR3 is 15 amino acids. Germline V gene sequence: CDR1 MNHEY, CDR2 SVGAGI. The CDR3 nucleotides are TGTGCCAGCAGTTACTCAGAGGGACAGGGGGTTAAGCAGTACTTC. Amino acids: CASSYSEGQGVKQYF.

The gene calls are TRBV30 and TRBJ2-2; D uncertain. Trimming shortened V by 4 bases and J by 8 bases, and 8 bases separated the two germline ends. This CDR3 has 11 residues. Germline V CDR1 and CDR2: GTSNPN, SVGIG (reference sequence). The CDR3 DNA follows: TGTGCCTGGATGTTCGGGGGGGAGCTGTTTTTT. This gives the protein CAWMFGGELFF.

CDR3 bases: TGTGCCAGCAGCCAAACAGGGGTCGTAAGCACAGATACGCAGTATTTT. Translation gives CASSQTGVVSTDTQYF. J is TRBJ2-3 and V is TRBV4-2, with 7 bases aligning to TRBD1. Germline V lookup: CDR1 LGHNA, CDR2 YNFKEQ. J lost 0 bases, V lost 2 bases, and 5 bases had no gene match. The CDR3 consists of 16 residues.

V gene TRBV5-6 combines with J gene TRBJ2-3; 15 positions match TRBD2. Germline CDR1 SGHDT, CDR2 YYEEEE. V lost 3 bases to trimming and J lost 5 bases; unmatched junction nucleotides: 10. The CDR3 is 18 amino acids. Here the CDR3 reads CASSSGLAGGKGVDTQYF. The CDR3 nucleotides read TGTGCCAGCAGCTCGGGACTAGCGGGGGGAAAGGGCGTAGATACGCAGTATTTT.

This chain links TRBV28 with TRBJ2-7; the match to TRBD1 covers 11 bases. The CDR3 contains 16 residues. V lost 5 bases, J lost 2 bases, and 8 bases stayed unmatched. CDR1 is MDHEN and CDR2 is SYDVKM in the germline V gene. The CDR3 loop is CASSTPDRGQTYEQYF. CDR3 coding DNA: TGTGCCAGCAGTACCCCGGACAGGGGGCAAACCTACGAGCAGTACTTC. Full variable domain (missing parts from reference TRBV28 and TRBJ2-7): DVKVTQSSRYLVKRTGEKVFLECVQDMDHENMFWYRQDPGLGLRLIYFSYDVKMKEKGDIPEGYSVSREKKERFSLILESASTNQTSMYLCASSTPDRGQTYEQYFGPGTRLTVT.

This chain uses TRBV5-1 with TRBJ1-1; D uncertain. Looked up from germline, CDR1 is SGHRS and CDR2 is YFSETQ. The CDR3 sequence is 13 residues long. The V end was cut by 4 bases, the J end by 2 bases, with 9 bases between. The CDR3 sequence: CASSLGSNTEAFF. The CDR3 bases are TGCGCCAGCAGCCTCGGGAGTAACACTGAAGCTTTCTTT. The variable domain in full, with the rest retrieved from reference TRBV5-1 and TRBJ1-1, is KAGVTQTPRYLIKTRGQQVTLSCSPISGHRSVSWYQQTPGQGLQFLFEYFSETQRNKGNFPGRFSGRQFSNSRSEMNVSTLELGDSALYLCASSLGSNTEAFFGQGTRLTVV.

The gene calls are TRBV28 and TRBJ1-3; tentatively, D is TRBD1 (5 bases). Germline loops: CDR1 MDHEN, CDR2 SYDVKM. The CDR3 has 16 amino acids. V gave up 7 bases and J gave up 0 bases, with 16 bases separating them. The CDR3 coding sequence is TGTGCCAGCACATTGACTTCAGGGTCCTCTGGAAACACCATATATTTT. It encodes CASTLTSGSSGNTIYF.

The gene calls are TRBV3-1 (or the pseudogene TRBV3-2) and TRBJ1-6; the D gene is possibly TRBD1 (5 bases). Trimming removed 4 bases at V and 7 bases at J, with 17 bases between. Germline loops: CDR1 LGHDT, CDR2 YNNKEL (reference sequence). This CDR3 spans 16 amino acids. The CDR3: CASSPVGGIGNSPLHF. CDR3 DNA sequence: TGTGCCAGCAGCCCTGTGGGGGGGATTGGGAATTCACCCCTCCACTTT.

J is TRBJ1-1 and V is TRBV5-6; 7 nucleotides match TRBD1. Germline V gene sequence: CDR1 SGHDT, CDR2 YYEEEE. The CDR3 has 13 residues. Losses at the gene ends were 1 base for V and 11 bases for J; bases not matched to a gene: 8. CDR3 in DNA: TGTGCCAGCAGCTTGAGGGACAGAGTGAAGGCTTTCTTT. This translates into CASSLRDRVKAFF.

This clone showed up just a few times. The rearrangement uses TRBV12-5 and TRBJ1-1; D remains ambiguous. V was shortened by 5 bases and J by 3 bases, with 13 bases between the two germline ends. Germline CDR1 and CDR2: LGHNT and FRNRAP. The CDR3 totals 14 residues. CDR3 amino acids: CASGPDVGDTEAFF. CDR3 nucleotides: TGTGCTAGTGGTCCGGATGTCGGGGACACTGAAGCTTTCTTT. The whole variable domain, remainder taken from reference TRBV12-5 and TRBJ1-1, is DARVTQTPRHKVTEMGQEVTMRCQPILGHNTVFWYRQTMMQGLELLAYFRNRAPLDDSGMPKDRFSAEMPDATLATLKIQPSEPRDSAVYFCASGPDVGDTEAFFGQGTRLTVV.

V is TRBV28 and J is TRBJ1-1; D is perhaps TRBD1 (6 bases). Trimming removed 6 bases at V and 6 bases at J, with 14 bases between. The CDR3 sequence is 13 residues long. Germline CDR1 reads MDHEN; CDR2 reads SYDVKM. This chain's CDR3 is CASSPQGAAEAFF. CDR3 DNA sequence: TGTGCCAGCAGCCCACAGGGAGCGGCTGAAGCTTTCTTT.

This clone came up once. The CDR3 protein is CASSPDRGVQETQYF. As DNA, the CDR3 is TGCGCCAGCAGCCCGGACAGGGGCGTCCAAGAGACCCAGTACTTC. This chain joins TRBV4-1 and TRBJ2-5; 9 bases are a match to TRBD1. The CDR3 is 15 residues long. Germline CDR1 MGHRA, CDR2 YSYEKL. V lost 4 bases to trimming and J lost 1 base; unmatched junction nucleotides: 4.

This chain joins TRBV7-2 and TRBJ1-1; a weak D match, TRBD1 (6 bases). V gave up 1 base and J gave up 3 bases, with 15 bases separating them. This CDR3 is 16 amino acids long. Germline V lookup: CDR1 SGHTA, CDR2 FQGNSA. CDR3 nucleotide sequence: TGTGCCAGCAGCTTAGTAGGTGGGGGGGCTTACACTGAAGCTTTCTTT. Its protein product is CASSLVGGGAYTEAFF.

On this clone itself: The sample has other DNA sequences that encode this CDR3 too. The rearrangement links TRBV29-1 to TRBJ1-1, with 10 positions matching TRBD1. The CDR3 consists of 13 residues. Germline V gives CDR1 SQVTM, CDR2 ANQGSEA. Losses at the gene ends were 5 bases for V and 3 bases for J; bases not matched to a gene: 3. The CDR3 sequence: CSVRQGADTEAFF. DNA of the CDR3: TGCAGCGTTCGACAGGGGGCGGACACTGAAGCTTTCTTT. The full variable domain, its missing parts supplied by reference TRBV29-1 and TRBJ1-1, is SAVISQKPSRDICQRGTSLTIQCQVDSQVTMMFWYRQQPGQSLTLIATANQGSEATYESGFVIDKFPISRPNLTFSTLTVSNMSPEDSSIYLCSVRQGADTEAFFGQGTRLTVV.

This chain connects TRBV3-1 (or the pseudogene TRBV3-2) to TRBJ2-1; the match to TRBD2 covers 11 bases. The CDR3 contains 19 residues. Germline V gene lookup returns CDR1 LGHDT and CDR2 YNNKEL (reference sequence). J lost 6 bases, V lost 1 base, and 14 bases had no gene match. The CDR3 loop reads CASSQVRIRTSGGANEQFF. The CDR3 DNA sequence: TGTGCCAGCAGCCAAGTACGGATTCGCACTAGCGGGGGAGCCAATGAGCAGTTCTTC.

The genes are TRBV27 and TRBJ1-1; 8 bases line up with TRBD1. The CDR3 totals 14 residues. Germline assignment: CDR1 MNHEY and CDR2 SMNVEV (reference sequence). V was pared by 7 bases and J by 0 bases, with 4 bases of the junction left unmatched. The CDR3 DNA follows: TGTGCCAGCACCCGGACAGGGTTGAACACTGAAGCTTTCTTT. This sequence encodes CASTRTGLNTEAFF.

This clone occurred once. The V and J genes are TRBV7-9 and TRBJ1-6, with TRBD1 as a possible D gene (5 bases). Trimming removed 2 bases at V and 9 bases at J, with 17 bases between. Germline V gene data show CDR1 as SEHNR and CDR2 as FQNEAQ (reference sequence). The CDR3 covers 16 residues. CDR3 nucleotides: TGTGCCAGCAGCTTAACGGACCCCGAAAGGGGTTCACCCCTCCACTTT. It codes for CASSLTDPERGSPLHF. The full variable domain, with the rest looked up from reference TRBV7-9 and TRBJ1-6, is DTGVSQNPRHKITKRGQNVTFRCDPISEHNRLYWYRQTLGQGPEFLTYFQNEAQLEKSRLLSDRFSAERPKGSFSTLEIQRTEQGDSAMYLCASSLTDPERGSPLHFGNGTRLTVT.

The V gene is TRBV19, the J gene TRBJ2-2, with D tentatively TRBD1 (6 bases). This CDR3 contains 15 residues. The ends were cut back, 5 bases at V and 6 bases at J, with 16 bases in the middle. Germline V gene lookup returns CDR1 LNHDA and CDR2 SQIVND (reference sequence). The CDR3 bases are TGTGCCAGTAGTTCACCCGGACAGAGCCCCGGGGAGCTGTTTTTT. This translates into CASSSPGQSPGELFF.

The rearrangement links TRBV30 to TRBJ1-2; D gene unclear. This CDR3 spans 12 amino acids. Germline V gives CDR1 GTSNPN, CDR2 SVGIG (reference sequence). V was clipped by 3 bases and J by 3 bases, with 8 bases between them. CDR3 sequence reads: CAWRAGYYGYTF. The CDR3 bases are TGTGCCTGGAGAGCGGGTTACTATGGCTACACCTTC. Based on the CDR3 plus reference TRBV30 and TRBJ1-2, the full variable domain is SQTIHQWPATLVQPVGSPLSLECTVEGTSNPNLYWYRQAAGRGLQLLFYSVGIGQISSEVPQNLSASRPQDRQFILSSKKLLLSDSGFYLCAWRAGYYGYTFGSGTRLTVV.

The chain links TRBV30 to TRBJ1-6; D is undetermined. The V gene lost 1 base and the J gene lost 10 bases, with 11 bases spanning the gap. There are 13 residues in the CDR3. Germline values: CDR1 GTSNPN, CDR2 SVGIG (reference sequence). DNA for the CDR3: TGTGCCTGGAGTGCCAAGTGGGAGTCACCCCTCCACTTT. Protein: CAWSAKWESPLHF.

The rearrangement uses TRBV7-8 and TRBJ2-5, with TRBD1 identical over 7 bases. The CDR3 totals 15 residues. Germline-derived CDR1 and CDR2 are SGHVS and FQNEAQ. V shed 2 bases and J 4 bases; nucleotides not matched to a gene: 7. The CDR3 sequence: CASSLRQTGTETQYF. In DNA form, the CDR3 reads TGTGCCAGCAGCTTAAGACAGACAGGGACAGAGACCCAGTACTTC.